These T cell receptor beta chains were read from a single sample in a study of T cells in Graves' hyperthyroidism and ophthalmopathy. One entry per CDR3 protein, called by TCRdb with MiXCR from the multiplex PCR reads. This table holds under 450,000 distinct CDR3 sequences, less than 20% found once. The specimen sequenced was blood. These receptors originate from a woman aged 18-29 years with Graves' hyperthyroidism. CDR3s include the opening cysteine and the closing phenylalanine or tryptophan. A D gene is named only where the DNA matches it firmly. Not all rows give a size; the values are once, few, many and, for expanded clones, a class.

J	size	length	D	V	CDR3	DNA
TRBJ2-1	few	16	TRBD2	TRBV10-3	CAIRSKRESPYNEQFF	TGTGCCATCAGGTCGAAGCGGGAGTCCCCCTACAATGAGCAGTTCTTC
TRBJ1-5	NA	16	TRBD1	TRBV12-3/TRBV12-4	CASSGPGGGLGQPRHF	TGTGCCAGCAGTGGCCCAGGGGGGGGGCTAGGACAGCCCCGGCATTTT
TRBJ2-7	many	17	NA	TRBV6-1	CASSSLPPHSGSYEQYF	TGTGCCAGCAGTTCCCTCCCTCCCCACAGCGGATCCTACGAGCAGTACTTC
TRBJ1-2	NA	15	NA	TRBV9	CASSVGAGSNYGYTF	TGTGCCAGCAGCGTAGGGGCGGGCTCGAACTATGGCTACACCTTC
TRBJ2-7	many	13	NA	TRBV28	CASSLALLLEQYF	TGTGCCAGCAGTTTAGCCCTCTTATTAGAGCAGTACTTC
TRBJ2-7	NA	13	NA	TRBV6-1	CAGRTTSFGEQYF	TGTGCCGGCCGGACTACCTCCTTCGGCGAGCAGTACTTC
TRBJ2-1	NA	14	NA	TRBV9	CASSARRVGNEQFF	TGTGCCAGCAGCGCGAGACGAGTGGGAAATGAGCAGTTCTTC
TRBJ2-1	NA	14	NA	TRBV9	CASSVGPEINEQFF	TGTGCCAGCAGCGTAGGTCCGGAGATAAATGAGCAGTTCTTC
TRBJ1-2	many	15	TRBD1	TRBV7-3	CASSSTRTGVEGYTF	TGTGCCAGCAGCTCAACCCGGACAGGGGTAGAAGGCTACACCTTC
TRBJ2-3	few	16	TRBD2	TRBV6-2/TRBV6-3	CASSFGTSGAADTQYF	TGTGCCAGCAGTTTTGGGACTAGCGGGGCAGCGGATACGCAGTATTTT
TRBJ1-2	few	12	NA	TRBV24-1	CATSDINGGYTF	TGTGCCACCAGTGATATAAATGGTGGCTACACCTTC
TRBJ2-4	many	12	NA	TRBV3-1	CASSQRGNIQYF	TGTGCCAGCAGCCAGAGGGGAAACATTCAGTACTTC
TRBJ1-1	few	13	NA	TRBV19	CASRRQEDTEAFF	TGTGCCAGTAGGCGACAGGAGGACACTGAAGCTTTCTTT
TRBJ2-1	few	18	TRBD2	TRBV7-3	CASSPRTSGMSSYNEQFF	TGTGCCAGCAGCCCCCGGACTAGCGGGATGAGCTCCTACAATGAGCAGTTCTTC
TRBJ2-2	many	14	NA	TRBV12-3/TRBV12-4	CASSLSYGTGELFF	TGTGCCAGCAGTTTATCCTACGGTACCGGGGAGCTGTTTTTT
TRBJ2-7	many	15	TRBD1	TRBV3-1	CASSREGATSYEQYF	TGTGCCAGCAGCCGAGAGGGGGCTACCTCCTACGAGCAGTACTTC
TRBJ2-1	few	16	NA	TRBV7-2	CASRPTGPNPYNEQFF	TGTGCCAGCAGACCTACAGGGCCAAATCCCTACAATGAGCAGTTCTTC
TRBJ2-5	few	14	NA	TRBV6-1	CANFRLGPQETQYF	TGTGCCAACTTCCGTTTAGGGCCCCAAGAGACCCAGTACTTC
TRBJ2-2	NA	12	NA	TRBV5-1	CAVEANTGELFF	TGTGCGGTGGAGGCGAACACCGGGGAGCTGTTTTTT
TRBJ2-2	NA	12	NA	TRBV20-1	CSALSGTGELFF	TGCAGTGCCCTGTCGGGTACCGGGGAGCTGTTTTTT
TRBJ2-3	many	17	TRBD2	TRBV28	CASSLNGLAGEADTQYF	TGTGCCAGCAGTTTAAACGGACTAGCGGGAGAGGCAGATACGCAGTATTTT
TRBJ2-7	many	15	TRBD1	TRBV7-9	CASSLGGQGPYEQYF	TGTGCCAGCAGCTTAGGGGGACAGGGCCCCTACGAGCAGTACTTC
TRBJ2-1	NA	16	TRBD2	TRBV5-1	CASSPITGLASHERFF	TGCGCCAGCAGCCCAATTACGGGACTAGCGTCCCATGAGCGGTTCTTC
TRBJ2-1	many	14	NA	TRBV11-2	CASSLPAEENEQFF	TGTGCCAGCAGCTTACCTGCGGAGGAGAATGAGCAGTTCTTC
TRBJ1-5	few	16	TRBD1	TRBV2	CASSDAGTGGNQPQHF	TGTGCCAGCAGCGATGCCGGGACAGGGGGGAATCAGCCCCAGCATTTT
TRBJ1-5	many	13	NA	TRBV6-2/TRBV6-3	CASSPRGSQPQHF	TGTGCCAGCAGTCCCCGGGGGAGTCAGCCCCAGCATTTT
TRBJ2-7	few	15	TRBD2	TRBV4-1	CASSHLTSGQYEQYF	TGCGCCAGCAGCCACCTAACTAGCGGCCAATACGAGCAGTACTTC
TRBJ2-3	few	16	TRBD2	TRBV19	CASSRGLADGINTQYF	TGTGCCAGTAGTAGAGGACTAGCGGACGGCATAAATACGCAGTATTTT
TRBJ2-7	many	13	TRBD2	TRBV29-1	CSVLRAGGSEQYF	TGCAGCGTTCTGCGGGCGGGGGGTAGCGAGCAGTACTTC
TRBJ1-4	few	16	NA	TRBV9	CASSVEGLALGEKLFF	TGTGCCAGCAGCGTAGAAGGGTTGGCGTTAGGTGAAAAACTGTTTTTT
TRBJ2-7	many	15	TRBD1	TRBV7-9	CASSSTWTGVREQYF	TGTGCCAGCAGCTCGACCTGGACAGGGGTGAGGGAGCAGTACTTC
TRBJ1-2	many	13	NA	TRBV7-9	CASSLARGAGYTF	TGTGCCAGCAGCTTAGCAAGGGGAGCTGGCTACACCTTC
TRBJ2-1	NA	12	NA	TRBV24-1	CATSRGYNEQFF	TGTGCCACCAGTCGAGGTTACAATGAGCAGTTCTTC
TRBJ2-7	NA	15	TRBD1	TRBV6-1	CASSFTGTGAYEQYF	TGTGCCAGCAGTTTTACCGGGACAGGGGCCTACGAGCAGTACTTC
TRBJ2-1	NA	15	NA	TRBV5-1	CASSLAADFYNEQFF	TGCGCCAGCAGCTTGGCGGCAGATTTCTACAATGAGCAGTTCTTC
TRBJ2-7	few	14	NA	TRBV28	CASSLEDRFYEQYF	TGTGCCAGCAGTTTAGAAGACAGGTTCTACGAGCAGTACTTC